The T cell receptor (beta chain) under discussion was sequenced for a study of T cells in localized non-small cell lung cancer. This CDR3 is 15 amino acids long. The germline gives CDR1 MGHRA, CDR2 YSYEKL. V gave up 0 bases and J gave up 5 bases, with 11 bases separating them. Only in-frame clones appear in the TCRdb table, and some are missing; sequencing was by immunoSEQ multiplex PCR. Of about 26,000 clones listed, 70% to 90% are singletons. This clone was found once. The TCR was taken from a female donor of 60 years or more with stage II squamous cell lung carcinoma. The chain has TRBV4-1 and TRBJ2-1; D is uncertain. Specimen: peripheral blood, collected before any cancer treatment. The DNA for the CDR3 is TGCGCCAGCAGCCAAGATCGTTGGGTGGACAATGAGCAGTTCTTC. It translates to CASSQDRWVDNEQFF.